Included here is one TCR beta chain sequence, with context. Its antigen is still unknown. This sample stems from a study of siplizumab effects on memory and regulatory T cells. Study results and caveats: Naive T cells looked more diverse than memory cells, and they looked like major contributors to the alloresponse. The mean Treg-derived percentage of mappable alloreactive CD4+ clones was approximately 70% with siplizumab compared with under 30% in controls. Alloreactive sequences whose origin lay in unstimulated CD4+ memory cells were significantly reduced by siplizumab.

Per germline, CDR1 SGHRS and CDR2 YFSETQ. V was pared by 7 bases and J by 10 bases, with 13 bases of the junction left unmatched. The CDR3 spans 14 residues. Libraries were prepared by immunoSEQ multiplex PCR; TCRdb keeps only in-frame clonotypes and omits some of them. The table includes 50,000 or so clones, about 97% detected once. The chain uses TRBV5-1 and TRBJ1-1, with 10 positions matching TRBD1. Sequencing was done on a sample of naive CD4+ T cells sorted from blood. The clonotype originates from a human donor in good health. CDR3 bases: TGCGCCAGCGGTTCGACAGGGGGCAATAACATAGCTTTCTTT. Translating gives CASGSTGGNNIAFF.